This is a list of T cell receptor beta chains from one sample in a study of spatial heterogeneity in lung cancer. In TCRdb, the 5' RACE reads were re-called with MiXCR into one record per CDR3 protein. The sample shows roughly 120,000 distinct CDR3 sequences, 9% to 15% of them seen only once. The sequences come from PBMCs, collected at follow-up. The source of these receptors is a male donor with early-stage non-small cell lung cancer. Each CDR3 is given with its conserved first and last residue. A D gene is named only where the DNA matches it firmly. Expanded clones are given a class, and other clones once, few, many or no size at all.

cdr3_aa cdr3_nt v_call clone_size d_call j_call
CASSQGQSPTEAFF TGCGCCAGCAGTCAAGGACAGTCGCCCACTGAAGCTTTCTTT TRBV5-1 - - TRBJ1-1
CSARDPGEWTEAFF TGCAGTGCTAGAGATCCGGGGGAATGGACTGAAGCTTTCTTT TRBV20-1 many - TRBJ1-1
CASRKTGALCNSPLHF TGTGCCAGCAGGAAAACAGGGGCCCTTTGTAATTCACCCCTCCACTTT TRBV6-5 many TRBD1 TRBJ1-6
CASRLQGSSYNEQFF TGCGCCAGCAGGCTTCAGGGTTCCTCCTACAATGAGCAGTTCTTC TRBV5-1 many - TRBJ2-1
CASSLRDRGLDEQYF TGCGCCAGCAGCCTCCGGGACAGGGGGCTCGACGAGCAGTACTTC TRBV5-1 - TRBD1 TRBJ2-7
CASSEATVLAKNIQYF TGTGCCAGCAGTGAAGCGACAGTTCTAGCCAAAAACATTCAGTACTTC TRBV6-1 - - TRBJ2-4
CSALTPEPHYEQYF TGCAGCGCCCTGACCCCCGAACCCCACTACGAGCAGTACTTC TRBV29-1 many - TRBJ2-7
CSAREAIGGDTGELFF TGCAGTGCTAGAGAGGCGATCGGGGGGGACACCGGGGAGCTGTTTTTT TRBV20-1 many TRBD2 TRBJ2-2
CASSTNLWDSSYEQYF TGTGCCAGCAGTACGAACTTATGGGACAGCTCCTACGAGCAGTACTTC TRBV28 - TRBD1 TRBJ2-7
CSASGVSGANVLTF TGCAGTGCTAGTGGAGTCTCTGGGGCCAACGTCCTGACTTTC TRBV20-1 few - TRBJ2-6
CSVAGGRSYEQYF TGCAGTGTAGCGGGGGGGCGTTCCTACGAGCAGTACTTC TRBV20-1 - TRBD2 TRBJ2-7
CASSQPDRGNTEAFF TGTGCCAGCAGCCAACCAGACAGGGGGAACACTGAAGCTTTCTTT TRBV16 many TRBD1 TRBJ1-1
CAISESAGGSSYNSPLHF TGTGCCATCAGTGAGTCGGCAGGGGGGAGCTCCTATAATTCACCCCTCCACTTT TRBV10-3 few TRBD1 TRBJ1-6
CSARDQGLATARQFF TGCAGTGCTAGAGATCAGGGACTAGCCACAGCTCGCCAGTTCTTC TRBV20-1 - TRBD2 TRBJ2-1
CASSSFLARNEQYF TGTGCCAGCAGTAGTTTCCTAGCGAGAAACGAGCAGTACTTC TRBV6-2/TRBV6-3 - - TRBJ2-7
CASSQTGNTEAFF TGCGCCAGCAGCCAAACAGGGAACACTGAAGCTTTCTTT TRBV4-3 many - TRBJ1-1
CASSFGGAGETQYF TGTGCCAGCAGTTTCGGGGGCGCCGGGGAGACCCAGTACTTC TRBV12-3/TRBV12-4 - - TRBJ2-5
CASSWGDRGNQETQYF TGTGCCAGCAGTTGGGGGGACAGGGGCAACCAAGAGACCCAGTACTTC TRBV12-3/TRBV12-4 few TRBD1 TRBJ2-5
CASSYPISDRENIQYF TGTGCCAGCAGTTACCCGATCTCAGACAGGGAGAACATTCAGTACTTC TRBV6-2/TRBV6-3 few TRBD1 TRBJ2-4
CSAREGDGIYYSNQPQHF TGCAGTGCTAGAGAGGGGGACGGGATCTATTATAGCAATCAGCCCCAGCATTTT TRBV20-1 few - TRBJ1-5
CASTREADTQYF TGTGCCAGCACTAGAGAAGCAGATACGCAGTATTTT TRBV2 many - TRBJ2-3
CASSPGWVTGTGGADTQYF TGTGCCAGCAGTCCTGGATGGGTTACCGGGACAGGGGGCGCAGATACGCAGTATTTT TRBV2 - TRBD1 TRBJ2-3
CASSADAGMNTEAFF TGTGCCAGCAGTGCCGACGCAGGGATGAACACTGAAGCTTTCTTT TRBV6-4 - - TRBJ1-1
CAISEATGSSVEQFF TGTGCCATCAGTGAGGCAACCGGGTCTTCGGTAGAGCAGTTCTTC TRBV10-3 many - TRBJ2-1
CSAREGLAALYNEQFF TGCAGTGCTAGAGAAGGACTAGCAGCTCTCTACAATGAGCAGTTCTTC TRBV20-1 - TRBD2 TRBJ2-1